This T cell receptor beta chain was captured in a study of CD8+ T cells in alopecia areata. cDNA serving as the sequencing template came from extracted, reverse transcribed RNA. Only in-frame clones appear in the TCRdb table, and some are missing; sequencing was by immunoSEQ multiplex PCR. The sample lists roughly 150,000 clones, about 60% occurring once. Trimming at V came to 0 bases and at J to 7 bases, leaving 6 bases not matched to a gene. CDR1 and CDR2 from the germline V gene are GTSNPN and SVGIG (reference sequence). This CDR3 comprises 15 residues. The material sequenced was CD4+ T cells sorted from blood. The chain uses TRBV30 and TRBJ1-2, with 12 bases that match TRBD1. This clonotype originated in a human donor in good health. The CDR3 region is CAWSVRDRGPLGYTF. In DNA, the CDR3 is TGTGCCTGGAGTGTACGGGACAGGGGGCCTCTTGGCTACACCTTC.